This record concerns one TCR beta chain sequence. Antigen: not known. This entry belongs to a study of cytomegalovirus exposure and HLA in healthy donors. Study as a whole: The 100 million to 120 million unique TCR beta sequences, from about 179 million T cells, were found by an earlier analysis.

PCR involved 60 Vbeta and 13 Jbeta primers. TCRdb's table, derived via immunoSEQ multiplex PCR, lists solely in-frame clones and lacks some. This sample has around 100,000 clones; around 75% occur once, and the top ten carry roughly 10%. The CDR3 is 14 residues long. CDR1 is MNHEY and CDR2 is SMNVEV in the germline V gene (reference sequence). V shed 2 bases and J 1 base; nucleotides not matched to a gene: 1. Overall study results and limits: Researchers had no immune exposure information except CMV serostatus available. Analyzed later, association rates of TCRs varied across HLA loci, with DRB1 most and HLA-C fewest. Using the classifier, cytomegalovirus status was reportedly diagnosed with high specificity and sensitivity.

The chain employs TRBV27 and TRBJ1-2; 7 nucleotides align to TRBD1. This clonotype originated in a man aged 45-65 years in good health and CMV-seronegative. Specimen: PBMCs. Here the CDR3 reads CASSLNRGNYGYTF. The CDR3 nucleotides are TGTGCCAGCAGTTTAAACAGGGGTAACTATGGCTACACCTTC.